A selection of T cell receptor beta chains follows, all from one sample in a study of T cell changes during pregnancy in multiple sclerosis. Only in-frame clones appear in the TCRdb table, and some are missing; sequencing was by immunoSEQ multiplex PCR. The data hold about 59,000 clones, with about 93% observed a single time. This specimen was peripheral blood, taken in the third trimester of pregnancy. These receptors were collected from a female donor in good health, enrolled as a control in a pregnancy study. Both conserved end residues are part of each CDR3. A D gene is named only where the DNA matches it firmly. Size values are once, few and many counts, or a class for expanded clones, and some rows have none.

CDR3nt	CDR3aa	abundance	d_gene	j_gene	v_gene
TGCGCCAGCAGTGGAAGGACAGGGAGTAATGAAAAACTGTTTTTT	CASSGRTGSNEKLFF	NA	TRBD1	TRBJ1-4	TRBV10-2
TGTGCCAGCAGCCCGACAGGGGACACCGGGGAGCTGTTTTTT	CASSPTGDTGELFF	NA	TRBD1	TRBJ2-2	TRBV7-9
TGTGCCAGTAGTCTCCGGGATAGATATGGCTACACCTTC	CASSLRDRYGYTF	NA	NA	TRBJ1-2	TRBV19
TGTGCCAGCAGCGTCCAGGTGCCGGCCCACCAGAATGAGCAGTTCTTC	CASSVQVPAHQNEQFF	NA	NA	TRBJ2-1	TRBV13
TGTGCCAGCAGCTCCCGGGACAGCCTATATGGCACTGAAGCTTTCTTT	CASSSRDSLYGTEAFF	NA	TRBD1	TRBJ1-1	TRBV5-4
TGTGCCAGCAGCTTAGTAAGTTCCGGACTTAATGAGCAGTTCTTC	CASSLVSSGLNEQFF	NA	NA	TRBJ2-1	TRBV11-2
TGCGCCAGCAGCCAAGAGGGACACCCTTCGAACACTGAAGCTTTCTTT	CASSQEGHPSNTEAFF	few	NA	TRBJ1-1	TRBV4-1
TGTGCCAGCAGCTTAGATGGGGGCATTGAAGCTTTCTTT	CASSLDGGIEAFF	NA	NA	TRBJ1-1	TRBV11-3
TGCGCCAGCAGCCTCCGGGACAGGGACACCGGGGAGCTGTTTTTT	CASSLRDRDTGELFF	NA	TRBD1	TRBJ2-2	TRBV5-1
TGTGCCAGCAGCTTAGTCGATGAGCAGTTCTTC	CASSLVDEQFF	NA	NA	TRBJ2-1	TRBV11-2
TGTGCCAGCAGCGTAGTAGGCGGCTCCGGGGAGCTGTTTTTT	CASSVVGGSGELFF	NA	NA	TRBJ2-2	TRBV9
TGTGCCAGCTCACCCCCCGGGGGAGCGGGGTACAATGAGCAGTTCTTC	CASSPPGGAGYNEQFF	NA	TRBD2	TRBJ2-1	TRBV18
TGTGCCAGCAGCGTGGGGCGAGTGAACACTGAAGCTTTCTTT	CASSVGRVNTEAFF	NA	NA	TRBJ1-1	TRBV7-3
TGTGCCAGCAGCCAAGGGGGGACAGGGGAGAGCGGGGAGCTGTTTTTT	CASSQGGTGESGELFF	NA	TRBD1	TRBJ2-2	TRBV7-3
TGTGCCAGCAGAAAGGGACAGGAGGGAGATGAGCAGTTCTTC	CASRKGQEGDEQFF	NA	TRBD1	TRBJ2-1	TRBV7-2
TGTGCCAGCAGTCTCCTAGCGGGAGCCGTTGAGCAGTACTTC	CASSLLAGAVEQYF	NA	TRBD2	TRBJ2-7	TRBV6-6
TGTGCCAGCAGTTTCGTGGGACAGGGGTATTACGAGCAGTACTTC	CASSFVGQGYYEQYF	NA	TRBD1	TRBJ2-7	TRBV28
TGCGCCAGCAGCTTGGGGGGGCAGGGGGGAGCTTTCTTT	CASSLGGQGGAFF	NA	TRBD1	TRBJ1-1	TRBV5-1
TGCGCCAGCAGCCCGGGACAGGGTCCCTACGAGCAGTACTTC	CASSPGQGPYEQYF	few	TRBD1	TRBJ2-7	TRBV5-1
TGTGCCAGCAGTTTATATAGCGGACGGAAGAATCAGCCCCAGCATTTT	CASSLYSGRKNQPQHF	NA	NA	TRBJ1-5	TRBV27
TGTGCCAGCAGCCAAGTACTAGCGGGGGCATTCGGGGAGCTGTTTTTT	CASSQVLAGAFGELFF	few	TRBD2	TRBJ2-2	TRBV14
TGTGCCAGTAGGGCGCGGAGCTCCTACAATGAGCAGTTCTTC	CASRARSSYNEQFF	NA	NA	TRBJ2-1	TRBV19
TGCGCCAGCAGCTCCGGGGGAGCGGGAGACAATGAGCAGTTCTTC	CASSSGGAGDNEQFF	NA	TRBD2	TRBJ2-1	TRBV5-1
TGTGCCAGCAGCCTGAACGCGGGGGGGCTTTCTGGGGCCAACGTCCTGACTTTC	CASSLNAGGLSGANVLTF	once	TRBD2	TRBJ2-6	TRBV7-2
TGCGCCAGCAGCCAAGTCCCACCGGGACAGGAACGCAGGTCACCCCTCCACTTT	CASSQVPPGQERRSPLHF	NA	TRBD1	TRBJ1-6	TRBV4-1
TGTGCTAGTGGTTACTCCCGGACAGGGCAGTACGAGCAGTACTTC	CASGYSRTGQYEQYF	once	TRBD1	TRBJ2-7	TRBV12-5
TGTGCCAGCAGCTACCTAGCGGGAGGCACAGATACGCAGTATTTT	CASSYLAGGTDTQYF	NA	TRBD2	TRBJ2-3	TRBV7-9
TGTGCCAGCAGCTGGACAGGGGGCGCGGGCTACACCTTC	CASSWTGGAGYTF	NA	TRBD1	TRBJ1-2	TRBV11-2